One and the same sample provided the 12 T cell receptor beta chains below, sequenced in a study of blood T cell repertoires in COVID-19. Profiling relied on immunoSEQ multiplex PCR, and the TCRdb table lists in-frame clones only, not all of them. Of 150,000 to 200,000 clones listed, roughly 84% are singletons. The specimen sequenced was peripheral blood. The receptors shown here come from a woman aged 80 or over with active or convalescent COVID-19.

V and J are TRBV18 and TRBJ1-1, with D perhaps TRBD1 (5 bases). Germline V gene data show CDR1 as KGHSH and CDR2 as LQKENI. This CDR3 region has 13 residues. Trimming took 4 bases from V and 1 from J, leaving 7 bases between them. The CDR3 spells CASSQGKNTEAFF. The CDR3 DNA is TGTGCCAGCTCACAGGGGAAGAACACTGAAGCTTTCTTT.

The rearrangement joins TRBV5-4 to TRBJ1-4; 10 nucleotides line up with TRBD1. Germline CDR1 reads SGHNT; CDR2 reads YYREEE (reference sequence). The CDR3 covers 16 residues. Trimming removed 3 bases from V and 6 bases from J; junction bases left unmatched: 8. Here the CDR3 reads CASSSQDRGADEKLFF. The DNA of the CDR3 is TGTGCCAGCAGCTCACAGGACAGGGGGGCGGATGAAAAACTGTTTTTT.

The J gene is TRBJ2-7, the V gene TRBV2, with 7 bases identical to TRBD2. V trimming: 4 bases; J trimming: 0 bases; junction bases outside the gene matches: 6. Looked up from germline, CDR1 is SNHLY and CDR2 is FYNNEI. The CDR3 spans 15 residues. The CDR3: CASSVGGGTSYEQYF. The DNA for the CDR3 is TGTGCCAGCAGTGTCGGCGGGGGTACCTCCTACGAGCAGTACTTC.

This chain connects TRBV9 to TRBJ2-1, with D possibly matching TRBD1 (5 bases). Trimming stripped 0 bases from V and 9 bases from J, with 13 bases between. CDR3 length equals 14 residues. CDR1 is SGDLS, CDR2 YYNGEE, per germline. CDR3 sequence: CASSVAVVQGEQFF. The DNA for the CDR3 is TGTGCCAGCAGCGTAGCGGTAGTTCAGGGTGAGCAGTTCTTC.

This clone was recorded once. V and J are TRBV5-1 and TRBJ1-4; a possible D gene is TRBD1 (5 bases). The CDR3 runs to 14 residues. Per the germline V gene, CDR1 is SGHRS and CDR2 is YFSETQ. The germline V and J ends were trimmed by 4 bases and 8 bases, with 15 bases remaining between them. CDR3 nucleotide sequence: TGCGCCAGCAGCGGGGTGGGGGGAGAAGAAAAACTGTTTTTT. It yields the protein CASSGVGGEEKLFF.

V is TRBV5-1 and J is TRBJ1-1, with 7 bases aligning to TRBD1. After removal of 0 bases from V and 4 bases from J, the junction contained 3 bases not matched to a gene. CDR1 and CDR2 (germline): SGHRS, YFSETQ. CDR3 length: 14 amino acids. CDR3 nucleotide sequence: TGCGCCAGCAGCTTGGGAGACAGGGCCACTGAAGCTTTCTTT. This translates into CASSLGDRATEAFF.

CDR3 amino acids: CASTGGVDNEKLFF. For the CDR3, the DNA is TGTGCCAGCACTGGGGGGGTTGATAATGAAAAACTGTTTTTT. The J gene is TRBJ1-4, the V gene TRBV6-5; D possibly corresponds to TRBD1 (5 bases). CDR3 length: 14 residues. Germline V lookup: CDR1 MNHEY, CDR2 SVGAGI. Trimming removed 7 bases from V and 4 bases from J, with 13 bases in between.

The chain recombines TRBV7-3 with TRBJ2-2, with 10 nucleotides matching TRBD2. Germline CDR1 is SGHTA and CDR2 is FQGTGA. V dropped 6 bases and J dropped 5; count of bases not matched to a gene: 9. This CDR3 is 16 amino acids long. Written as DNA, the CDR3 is TGTGCCAGCAGTGGGCTAGCGGGAGATCGTACCGGGGAGCTGTTTTTT. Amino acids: CASSGLAGDRTGELFF. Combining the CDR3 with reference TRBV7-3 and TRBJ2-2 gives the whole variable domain GAGVSQTPSNKVTEKGKYVELRCDPISGHTALYWYRQSLGQGPEFLIYFQGTGAADDSGLPNDRFFAVRPEGSVSTLKIQRTERGDSAVYLCASSGLAGDRTGELFFGEGSRLTVL.

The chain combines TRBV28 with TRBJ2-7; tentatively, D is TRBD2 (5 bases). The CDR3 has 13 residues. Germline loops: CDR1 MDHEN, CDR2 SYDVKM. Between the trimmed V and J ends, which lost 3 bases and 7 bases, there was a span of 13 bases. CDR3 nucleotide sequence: TGTGCCAGCAGTTTCGTTCAAACGGGAGAGCAGTACTTC. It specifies CASSFVQTGEQYF.

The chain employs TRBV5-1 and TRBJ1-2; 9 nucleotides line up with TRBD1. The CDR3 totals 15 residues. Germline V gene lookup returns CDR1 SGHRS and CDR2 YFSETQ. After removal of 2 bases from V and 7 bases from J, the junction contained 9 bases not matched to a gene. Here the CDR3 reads CASSFTGTGTGGYTF. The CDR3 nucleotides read TGCGCCAGCAGCTTCACCGGGACAGGGACGGGTGGCTACACCTTC.

The CDR3 region is CASSLDGQPQHF. The CDR3 bases are TGCGCCAGCAGCTTGGACGGTCAGCCCCAGCATTTT. The chain combines TRBV5-1 with TRBJ1-5; D is undetermined. CDR1 and CDR2 (germline): SGHRS, YFSETQ. With 0 bases removed from V and 6 bases from J, the gap between germline ends came to 4 bases. The CDR3 spans 12 residues. The full variable domain, completed using reference TRBV5-1 and TRBJ1-5, is KAGVTQTPRYLIKTRGQQVTLSCSPISGHRSVSWYQQTPGQGLQFLFEYFSETQRNKGNFPGRFSGRQFSNSRSEMNVSTLELGDSALYLCASSLDGQPQHFGDGTRLSIL.

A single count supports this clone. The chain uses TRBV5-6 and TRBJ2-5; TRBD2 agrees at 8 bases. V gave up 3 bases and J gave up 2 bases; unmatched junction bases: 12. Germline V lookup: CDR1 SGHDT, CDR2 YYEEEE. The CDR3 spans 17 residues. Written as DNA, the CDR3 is TGTGCCAGCAGCTCGGGACTGACGGGAGGGCGGCAAGAGACCCAGTACTTC. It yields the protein CASSSGLTGGRQETQYF.